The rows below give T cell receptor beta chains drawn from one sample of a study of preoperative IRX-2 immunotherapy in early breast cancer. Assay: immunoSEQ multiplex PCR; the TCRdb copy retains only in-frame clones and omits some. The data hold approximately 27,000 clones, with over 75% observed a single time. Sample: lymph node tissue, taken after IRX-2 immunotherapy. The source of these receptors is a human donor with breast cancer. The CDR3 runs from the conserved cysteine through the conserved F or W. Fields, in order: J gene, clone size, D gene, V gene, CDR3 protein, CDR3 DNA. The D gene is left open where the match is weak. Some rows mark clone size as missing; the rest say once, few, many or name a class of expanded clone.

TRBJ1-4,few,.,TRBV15,CATSRAGGWGEKLFF,TGTGCCACCAGCAGAGCGGGCGGGTGGGGGGAAAAACTGTTTTTT
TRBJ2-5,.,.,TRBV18,CASSTNWRGGETQYF,TGTGCCAGCTCTACAAACTGGAGGGGAGGCGAGACCCAGTACTTC
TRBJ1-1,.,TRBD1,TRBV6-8,CASSRQGSTEAFF,TGTGCCAGCAGTAGACAGGGTAGCACTGAAGCTTTCTTT
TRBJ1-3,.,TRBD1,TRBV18,CASSPSGQGDVTIYF,TGTGCCAGCTCACCGTCCGGACAGGGGGATGTCACCATATATTTT
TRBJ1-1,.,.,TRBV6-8,CASSGRGDTEAFF,TGTGCCAGCAGTGGCCGGGGGGACACTGAAGCTTTCTTT
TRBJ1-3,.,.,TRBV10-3,CAISTGSGNTIYF,TGTGCCATCAGTACAGGCTCCGGAAACACCATATATTTT
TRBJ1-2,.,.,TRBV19,CASSPDPEWYGYTF,TGTGCCAGTAGCCCGGACCCCGAGTGGTATGGCTACACCTTC
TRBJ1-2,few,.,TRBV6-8,CASSDSRHNYGYTF,TGTGCCAGCAGTGACTCGCGGCACAACTATGGCTACACCTTC
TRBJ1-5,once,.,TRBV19,CASSTTRGLGYQPQHF,TGTGCCAGTAGTACAACACGTGGTTTGGGGTATCAGCCCCAGCATTTT
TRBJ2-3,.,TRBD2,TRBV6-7,CASSIISGGAVTDTQYF,TGTGCCAGCAGCATTATTAGCGGGGGGGCCGTAACAGATACGCAGTATTTT
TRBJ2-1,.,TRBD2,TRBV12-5,CASTTSGGAQEQFF,TGTGCCAGCACTACTAGCGGGGGGGCGCAGGAGCAGTTCTTC
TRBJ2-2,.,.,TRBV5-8,CASSLGAAPTGELFF,TGTGCCAGCAGCTTGGGGGCAGCCCCAACCGGGGAGCTGTTTTTT
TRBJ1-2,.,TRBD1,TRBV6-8,CASRRTGADGYTF,TGTGCCAGCAGAAGGACAGGGGCAGATGGCTACACCTTC
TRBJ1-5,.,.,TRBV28,CASRLLGSNQPQHF,TGTGCCAGCAGACTGCTCGGGAGCAATCAGCCCCAGCATTTT
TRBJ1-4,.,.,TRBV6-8,CASSYSAAGLGEKLFF,TGTGCCAGCAGTTACTCGGCTGCAGGACTCGGTGAAAAACTGTTTTTT
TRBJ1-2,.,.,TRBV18,CASSPSAGTYGYTF,TGTGCCAGCTCACCAAGTGCAGGGACCTATGGCTACACCTTC
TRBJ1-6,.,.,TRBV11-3,CASSPQGSYNSPLHF,TGTGCCAGCAGCCCTCAGGGCTCCTATAATTCACCCCTCCACTTT